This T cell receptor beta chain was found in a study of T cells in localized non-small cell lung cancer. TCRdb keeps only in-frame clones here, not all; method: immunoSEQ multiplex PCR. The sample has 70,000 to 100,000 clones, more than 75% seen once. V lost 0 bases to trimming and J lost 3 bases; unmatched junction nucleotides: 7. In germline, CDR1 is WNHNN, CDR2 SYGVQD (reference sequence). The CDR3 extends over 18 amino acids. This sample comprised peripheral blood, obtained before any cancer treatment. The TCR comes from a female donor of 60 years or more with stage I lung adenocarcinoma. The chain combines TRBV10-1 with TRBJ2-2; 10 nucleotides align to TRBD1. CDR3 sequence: CASSESFGTGADTGELFF. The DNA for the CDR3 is TGCGCCAGCAGTGAGTCGTTCGGGACAGGGGCGGACACCGGGGAGCTGTTTTTT.